These 32 T cell receptor beta chains originate from one sample sequenced in a study of identical twins (dated by TCRdb to about 2016). Libraries were constructed by 5' RACE. This sample was sequenced with an Illumina HiSeq 2000. Starting from the raw public reads, TCRdb applied fastp trimming at Q25, assembled clones with MiXCR and retained in-frame beta chains. Rows merge per CDR3 protein into single entries with the most common DNA and genes. This sample gives 520,000 or so distinct CDR3 sequences in total; 22% of them show up just once. Clones ranked in the top ten supply about 0.99% of the sample. This sample was shared with a second study, whose subject was T cells expressing NK-cell markers.

Sample: CD4+ T cells sorted from blood. The origin of the receptors is a woman aged 18-29 years in good health.

This chain links TRBV18 with TRBJ2-1, with D perhaps matching TRBD1 or TRBD2 (5 bases each). The CDR3 length is 16 residues. Trimming removed 0 bases from V and 6 bases from J, with 15 bases in between. The germline CDR1 and CDR2 sequences are KGHSH and LQKENI. CDR3 in amino acids: CASSPPSGTEINEQFF. CDR3 in DNA: TGTGCCAGCTCACCACCGAGTGGGACCGAGATCAATGAGCAGTTCTTC.

The chain couples TRBV5-1 to TRBJ2-5; D remains unclear. The CDR3 loop spans 13 amino acids. With 2 bases removed from V and 5 bases from J, the gap between germline ends came to 10 bases. From germline, CDR1 is SGHRS and CDR2 YFSETQ. CDR3: CASSFTPPETQYF. The CDR3 DNA reads as TGCGCCAGCAGCTTCACCCCCCCGGAGACCCAGTACTTC.

The genes are TRBV4-1 and TRBJ2-5; no clear D gene. This CDR3 has 13 amino acids. V was shortened by 1 base and J by 2 bases, with 5 bases between the two germline ends. The germline CDR1 and CDR2 sequences are MGHRA and YSYEKL. This chain's CDR3 is CASSQVPQETQYF. For the CDR3, the DNA is TGCGCCAGCAGCCAAGTCCCACAAGAGACCCAGTACTTC.

In its sample, this clonotype was seen many times. The rearrangement links TRBV12-3 or TRBV12-4 to TRBJ1-5; D is unresolved. The CDR3 runs to 15 residues. Trimming shortened V by 7 bases and J by 4 bases, and 17 bases separated the two germline ends. This CDR3 is CASNVAGRPNQPQHF. The CDR3 DNA reads as TGTGCCAGCAATGTTGCGGGCAGGCCAAATCAGCCCCAGCATTTT.

The chain links TRBV9 to TRBJ2-3, with 9 bases identical to TRBD2. CDR1 is SGDLS, CDR2 YYNGEE, per germline. After removal of 5 bases from V and 5 bases from J, the junction contained 9 bases not matched to a gene. This CDR3 spans 15 amino acids. CDR3 sequence: CASRRAGGPGDTQYF. The DNA of the CDR3 is TGTGCCAGCAGAAGGGCGGGAGGGCCAGGAGATACGCAGTATTTT.

The V and J genes are TRBV10-3 and TRBJ1-1, with 9 bases fitting TRBD1. J was trimmed by 5 bases and V by 4 bases; bases with no gene match: 2. The CDR3 totals 13 residues. Germline CDR1 ENHRY, CDR2 SYGVKD. CDR3 nucleotide sequence: TGTGCCATCAGTGGGACAGGGGAAACTGAAGCTTTCTTT. Amino acids: CAISGTGETEAFF.

This chain uses TRBV12-3 or TRBV12-4 with TRBJ2-2; a weak D match, TRBD1 (5 bases). This CDR3 contains 14 residues. The V gene lost 4 bases and the J gene lost 8 bases, with 14 bases spanning the gap. CDR3 region: CASSYRLAGGELFF. CDR3 coding DNA: TGTGCCAGCAGTTACAGGCTCGCCGGGGGGGAGCTGTTTTTT.

This clonotype was counted ten times or more. The chain joins TRBV5-1 to TRBJ1-6; D gene uncertain. The V gene lost 0 bases and the J gene lost 8 bases, with 9 bases spanning the gap. Germline values: CDR1 SGHRS, CDR2 YFSETQ. The CDR3 is made up of 14 amino acids. The CDR3, as DNA: TGCGCCAGCAGCTTGGGAGGTACCTATTCACCCCTCCACTTT. Translation gives CASSLGGTYSPLHF.

In this sample, this clonotype turned up a few times. This chain connects TRBV6-2 or TRBV6-3 to TRBJ2-3, with a weak D call TRBD2 (6 bases). There are 12 residues in the CDR3. Germline CDR1 MNHEY, CDR2 SVGEGT. As DNA, the CDR3 is TGTGCGGGGAGGAAAGGGCAGAGGACGCAGTATTTT. It translates to CAGRKGQRTQYF.

The chain joins TRBV21-1 to TRBJ2-5; TRBD2, the D gene given by the table, was not confirmed from the DNA. TRBV21-1 is a known pseudogene. CDR3 length equals 15 residues. The CDR3 is CASSKLQGRTETQYF. Written as DNA, the CDR3 is TGTGCCAGCAGCAAACTGCAGGGCCGGACAGAGACCCAGTACTTC.

This clonotype has just a few counts. This chain's CDR3 is CASASGRSYEQFF. The CDR3, as DNA: TGTGCCAGCGCATCGGGGCGATCTTATGAGCAGTTCTTC. The V gene is TRBV12-3 or TRBV12-4, the J gene TRBJ2-1, with D tentatively TRBD1 or TRBD2 (5 bases each). V was trimmed by 8 bases and J by 8 bases, leaving 16 bases between them. The CDR3 spans 13 residues.

The rearrangement links TRBV11-2 to TRBJ2-5, with 15 positions matching TRBD2. The CDR3 has 18 amino acids. After removal of 5 bases from V and 5 bases from J, the junction contained 12 bases not matched to a gene. Germline CDR1 is SGHAT and CDR2 is FQNNGV. The CDR3 DNA is TGTGCCAGCAGCAGCATTCGGACTAGCGGGAGGGTGACGGAGACCCAGTACTTC. It yields the protein CASSSIRTSGRVTETQYF.

This clonotype was seen a handful of times. DNA of the CDR3: TGCGCTTCCCAAGCCCCAGCAGCGCATGAGCAGTTCTTC. Translating gives CASQAPAAHEQFF. The gene calls are TRBV5-1 and TRBJ2-1; D unclear. The CDR3 is 13 amino acids. The germline gives CDR1 SGHRS, CDR2 YFSETQ.

This rearrangement joins TRBV6-2 or TRBV6-3 to TRBJ2-7, with 8 nucleotides matching TRBD2. The CDR3 extends over 14 amino acids. V was pared by 6 bases and J by 3 bases, with 7 bases of the junction left unmatched. CDR1 is MNHEY, CDR2 SVGEGT, per germline. CDR3 sequence (DNA): TGTGCCAGCAGCAGCGGGAGTCCTTTCTACGAGCAGTACTTC. Translation gives CASSSGSPFYEQYF.

The chain has TRBV11-1 and TRBJ2-1, with D possibly called TRBD1 or TRBD2 (6 bases each). Trimming removed 5 bases from V and 4 bases from J, with 24 bases in between. The CDR3 has 18 amino acids. Per germline, CDR1 SGHAT and CDR2 FQDESV (reference sequence). This CDR3 is CASSHPLLGGPFYNEQFF. The CDR3 nucleotides are TGTGCCAGCAGCCATCCTTTGCTAGGGGGGCCCTTTTACAATGAGCAGTTCTTC.

This clonotype was found a few times. The chain links TRBV20-1 to TRBJ2-1; 8 nucleotides agree with TRBD1. The V gene's germline CDR1 is DFQATT and CDR2 SNEGSKA (reference sequence). The trim removed 8 bases at V and 7 bases at J, leaving 10 bases unmatched. The CDR3 is 13 amino acids. The CDR3 here is CSTNGQGKNEQFF. CDR3 DNA: TGCAGTACAAACGGACAGGGCAAAAATGAGCAGTTCTTC.

This clonotype has just a few counts. The V and J genes are TRBV10-3 and TRBJ1-2; D gene unclear. V lost 4 bases and J lost 2, with 5 bases in between. Per germline, CDR1 ENHRY and CDR2 SYGVKD. This CDR3 has 12 amino acids. Here the CDR3 reads CAISGPNYGYTF. The CDR3 DNA is TGTGCCATCAGTGGTCCCAACTATGGCTACACCTTC.

The chain uses TRBV3-1 and TRBJ2-1; a weak D match, TRBD2 (5 bases). The V gene's germline CDR1 is LGHDT and CDR2 YNNKEL (reference sequence). Trimming shortened V by 4 bases and J by 7 bases, and 14 bases separated the two germline ends. This CDR3 comprises 14 residues. Here the CDR3 DNA reads TGTGCCAGCAGCCTCAGCGGCGGCACTAATGAGCAGTTCTTC. It specifies CASSLSGGTNEQFF.

The chain combines TRBV6-1 with TRBJ2-5, with TRBD2 matching over 12 bases. There are 15 residues in the CDR3. Germline V gene sequence: CDR1 MNHNS, CDR2 SASEGT. The ends lost 6 bases at V and 4 bases at J; junction bases unmatched: 6. The DNA for the CDR3 is TGTGCCAGCAGCCCTAGCGGGGGGGCCTTAGAGACCCAGTACTTC. It specifies CASSPSGGALETQYF.

This chain links TRBV12-3 or TRBV12-4 with TRBJ2-5; 7 nucleotides agree with TRBD2. The V gene end was trimmed by 6 bases and the J gene end by 2 bases; junction bases not matched to a gene: 12. The CDR3 is made up of 16 amino acids. The CDR3 coding sequence is TGTGCCAGCAGCCCTTCTAAAAAGCGGGGACAAGAGACCCAGTACTTC. This gives the protein CASSPSKKRGQETQYF.

V is TRBV20-1 and J is TRBJ1-5; D gene uncertain. The CDR3 covers 12 residues. Looked up from germline, CDR1 is DFQATT and CDR2 is SNEGSKA (reference sequence). V lost 6 bases and J 2 bases, leaving 8 bases between the germline ends. The CDR3 spells CSADGRNQPQHF. Written as DNA, the CDR3 is TGCAGTGCCGATGGCCGCAATCAGCCCCAGCATTTT.

The rearrangement links TRBV2 to TRBJ2-1; D not resolved. V lost 7 bases and J 10 bases, leaving 14 bases between the germline ends. The CDR3 covers 12 residues. The germline V gene encodes CDR1 SNHLY and CDR2 FYNNEI. This CDR3 is CASTITTDEQFF. CDR3 nucleotides: TGTGCCAGCACTATAACGACGGACGAGCAGTTCTTC.

This clonotype occurred many times. This chain joins TRBV20-1 and TRBJ2-3, with D maybe TRBD2 (6 bases). The CDR3 covers 14 residues. Trimming left V 3 bases short and J 4 bases short, with 14 bases between. Germline CDR1 is DFQATT and CDR2 is SNEGSKA (reference sequence). The CDR3 sequence: CSARMGGGPDTQYF. The CDR3 bases are TGCAGTGCTAGGATGGGGGGAGGCCCAGATACGCAGTATTTT.

The chain recombines TRBV12-3 or TRBV12-4 with TRBJ1-5; no reliable D call. The ends were cut back, 7 bases at V and 4 bases at J, with 11 bases in the middle. The CDR3 length is 13 residues. The CDR3 protein is CASTSALNQPQHF. In DNA form, the CDR3 reads TGTGCCAGCACTTCAGCCCTGAATCAGCCCCAGCATTTT.

The genes are TRBV5-6 and TRBJ2-7; D possibly matches TRBD1 or TRBD2 (6 bases each). Germline CDR1 is SGHDT and CDR2 is YYEEEE. V shed 5 bases and J shed 3 bases, with 18 bases lying between them. The CDR3 length is 15 residues. CDR3 sequence (DNA): TGTGCCAGCAGTACCAGGGGAGGTCTGAGCTACGAGCAGTACTTC. Encoded protein: CASSTRGGLSYEQYF.

V is TRBV5-6 and J is TRBJ1-5; D may be TRBD1 (5 bases). V dropped 2 bases and J dropped 6 bases, with 15 bases sitting between them. Germline CDR1 reads SGHDT; CDR2 reads YYEEEE. The CDR3 contains 15 residues. CDR3 coding DNA: TGTGCCAGCAGCTTAGGGGTTGTGATGACTCAGCCCCAGCATTTT. Protein product: CASSLGVVMTQPQHF.

A few counts support this clonotype. This chain connects TRBV10-3 to TRBJ1-6; maybe TRBD1 (5 bases). V was cut by 10 bases and J by 11 bases, with 18 bases left in between. This CDR3 has 13 residues. Germline loops: CDR1 ENHRY, CDR2 SYGVKD. The CDR3 region has the DNA TGTGCCACGGGGACGCCGTCGAGCCCACCCCTCCACTTT. The encoded protein is CATGTPSSPPLHF.

This clonotype has more than one count but fewer than ten. The gene calls are TRBV20-1 and TRBJ1-2; 7 bases line up with TRBD1. In germline, CDR1 is DFQATT, CDR2 SNEGSKA (reference sequence). There are 13 residues in the CDR3. Losses at the gene ends were 5 bases for V and 6 bases for J; bases not matched to a gene: 9. The CDR3 is CSAYGTVFHGYTF. The CDR3 nucleotides are TGCAGTGCTTACGGGACAGTTTTTCATGGCTACACCTTC.

This clonotype was detected only a few times. The chain uses TRBV9 and TRBJ1-3, with D perhaps matching TRBD1 (5 bases). Germline V gene data show CDR1 as SGDLS and CDR2 as YYNGEE. The germline V and J ends were trimmed by 2 bases and 2 bases, with 11 bases remaining between them. CDR3 length equals 15 residues. CDR3 sequence reads: CASSVEDSPGNTIYF. Written as DNA, the CDR3 is TGTGCCAGCAGCGTCGAAGACAGCCCTGGAAACACCATATATTTT.

This clonotype was detected a few times. V gene TRBV15 combines with J gene TRBJ2-1; weak D call: TRBD2 (5 bases). The V gene lost 1 base and the J gene lost 6 bases, with 10 bases spanning the gap. The CDR3 contains 14 residues. The germline V gene has CDR1 LNHNV and CDR2 YYDKDF (reference sequence). CDR3 nucleotides: TGTGCCACCAGCAGAGCTTCAACTAGCAATGAGCAGTTCTTC. Its translation: CATSRASTSNEQFF.

In this sample, this clonotype turned up a few times. The V and J genes are TRBV12-3 or TRBV12-4 and TRBJ2-2, with TRBD1 matching over 8 bases. V lost 8 bases and J lost 3; bases outside the gene matches: 11. The CDR3 runs 16 residues. The CDR3 DNA reads as TGTGCCAGCCGTCAGGCCTCAGGGGGCGACACCGGGGAGCTGTTTTTT. It encodes CASRQASGGDTGELFF.

This clonotype was seen ten or more times. V is TRBV20-1 and J is TRBJ2-2; D possibly corresponds to TRBD1 (6 bases). CDR3 length: 14 amino acids. From germline, CDR1 is DFQATT and CDR2 SNEGSKA (reference sequence). V shed 2 bases and J shed 4 bases, with 11 bases lying between them. The DNA for the CDR3 is TGCAGTGCTAGAAGGACAGACCTCACCGGGGAGCTGTTTTTT. This encodes CSARRTDLTGELFF.